The rows below give T cell receptor beta chains drawn from one sample of a study of cytomegalovirus exposure and HLA in healthy donors. Assay used: immunoSEQ multiplex PCR; TCRdb lists only in-frame clones, some missing. The sample has approximately 210,000 clones, 75% to 90% seen once. Specimen: PBMCs. These TCRs come from a man aged 25-40 years in good health and CMV-seronegative. Each CDR3 is given with its conserved first and last residue. The D gene is left open where the match is weak. Clone sizes are given selectively: once, few, many, or a class where the clone is expanded.

d_call	j_call	clone_size	v_call	cdr3_aa	cdr3_nt
-	TRBJ1-1	once	TRBV5-8	CASSWGPTEAFF	TGTGCCAGCAGCTGGGGCCCCACTGAAGCTTTCTTT
-	TRBJ2-7	-	TRBV29-1	CSVTAPQGPSYEQYF	TGCAGCGTGACGGCGCCACAGGGCCCTTCCTACGAGCAGTACTTC
TRBD2	TRBJ2-1	-	TRBV19	CASTLGTRGRNEQFF	TGTGCCAGTACTCTCGGGACTAGGGGACGCAATGAGCAGTTCTTC
TRBD2	TRBJ2-1	once	TRBV18	CASSVRTSGTGNEQFF	TGTGCCAGCTCAGTAAGGACTAGCGGGACGGGCAATGAGCAGTTCTTC
TRBD1	TRBJ1-4	-	TRBV15	CATSRGGTGDEKLFF	TGTGCCACCAGCAGAGGTGGGACAGGAGATGAAAAACTGTTTTTT
TRBD2	TRBJ2-1	-	TRBV11-2	CASRGGVPGSNEQFF	TGTGCCAGCAGGGGGGGGGTTCCGGGGAGCAATGAGCAGTTCTTC
-	TRBJ2-1	-	TRBV6-4	CASSDEGDHNEQFF	TGTGCCAGCAGTGACGAGGGGGACCACAATGAGCAGTTCTTC
-	TRBJ2-1	-	TRBV7-8	CASSLLNEQFF	TGTGCCAGCAGCTTACTCAATGAGCAGTTCTTC
-	TRBJ2-4	-	TRBV14	CASSQDGVLDIQYF	TGTGCCAGCAGCCAAGATGGAGTTTTGGACATTCAGTACTTC
TRBD1	TRBJ2-3	-	TRBV2	CASYRGLGTDTQYF	TGTGCCAGTTACAGGGGGCTTGGCACAGATACGCAGTATTTT
TRBD1	TRBJ1-2	-	TRBV5-1	CASSWDRGLDYGYTF	TGCGCCAGCAGTTGGGACAGGGGGCTTGACTATGGCTACACCTTC
-	TRBJ1-1	-	TRBV27	CASSLSSGSGFTEAFF	TGTGCCAGCAGTTTATCATCGGGGTCGGGTTTCACTGAAGCTTTCTTT
TRBD1	TRBJ1-1	-	TRBV29-1	CSADRSYTEAFF	TGCAGCGCGGACAGGTCTTACACTGAAGCTTTCTTT
TRBD1	TRBJ2-5	-	TRBV7-9	CASSSSGQGPVTQYF	TGTGCCAGCAGCTCGTCCGGACAGGGTCCAGTGACCCAGTACTTC
-	TRBJ1-6	once	TRBV6-1	CASSGQWVPGSSSPLHF	TGTGCCAGCAGTGGTCAATGGGTCCCAGGGTCGTCATCACCCCTCCACTTT
-	TRBJ2-3	-	TRBV4-1	CASRFRAGKTDTQYF	TGCGCCAGTAGGTTTAGGGCAGGGAAAACAGATACGCAGTATTTT
-	TRBJ2-1	few	TRBV5-6	CASSSTDSRNEQFF	TGTGCCAGCAGCTCCACGGACAGCAGGAATGAGCAGTTCTTC
-	TRBJ1-4	-	TRBV29-1	CSVRNEKLFF	TGCAGCGTCCGTAATGAAAAACTGTTTTTT
-	TRBJ2-5	-	TRBV16	CASRRRVNQETQYF	TGTGCCAGCAGGCGCAGGGTCAACCAAGAGACCCAGTACTTC
-	TRBJ2-1	-	TRBV11-2	CASSVGSVGYNEQFF	TGTGCCAGCAGCGTCGGCAGCGTTGGGTACAATGAGCAGTTCTTC
-	TRBJ2-7	-	TRBV5-4	CASSPPGERGISYEQYF	TGTGCCAGCAGCCCCCCTGGGGAGCGCGGCATCTCCTACGAGCAGTACTTC
TRBD1	TRBJ1-2	once	TRBV6-5	CASRLGQGDGYTF	TGTGCCAGCAGATTAGGACAGGGCGATGGCTACACCTTC
TRBD1	TRBJ1-2	-	TRBV18	CASSRDRTNYGYTF	TGTGCCAGCTCAAGGGACAGAACTAACTATGGCTACACCTTC
-	TRBJ1-1	-	TRBV19	CASSIDRRTTPFF	TGTGCCAGTAGTATAGATCGGAGGACTACCCCCTTTTTT
-	TRBJ2-7	-	TRBV7-2	CASSSSSYEQYF	TGTGCCAGCAGCTCGAGCTCCTACGAGCAGTACTTC
-	TRBJ1-5	-	TRBV7-8	CASSHGSFNQPQHF	TGTGCCAGCAGCCACGGGAGCTTCAATCAGCCCCAGCATTTT
-	TRBJ2-1	-	TRBV9	CASSLMGGNEQFF	TGTGCCAGCAGCCTGATGGGAGGCAATGAGCAGTTCTTC
TRBD1	TRBJ1-5	-	TRBV6-1	CASSEEGQGGEPQHF	TGTGCCAGCAGTGAAGAGGGACAGGGTGGTGAGCCCCAGCATTTT
-	TRBJ1-1	-	TRBV7-6	CASSLVGSGYTEAFF	TGTGCCAGCAGCTTAGTTGGGTCAGGATACACTGAAGCTTTCTTT
-	TRBJ2-1	once	TRBV7-2	CASSREPYNEQFF	TGTGCCAGCAGTCGGGAACCCTACAATGAGCAGTTCTTC
TRBD1	TRBJ1-1	-	TRBV7-2	CASSLDRGTEAFF	TGTGCCAGCAGCCTTGACAGGGGCACTGAAGCTTTCTTT
-	TRBJ1-6	-	TRBV6-5	CASSSYGAPLHF	TGTGCCAGCAGTTCCTACGGGGCACCCCTCCACTTT
-	TRBJ1-2	-	TRBV5-1	CASSRLRGEATYGYTF	TGCGCCAGCAGCCGCCTGCGGGGCGAAGCGACCTATGGCTACACCTTC
TRBD1	TRBJ2-2	-	TRBV29-1	CSGPRDRGNTGELFF	TGCAGCGGGCCCCGGGACAGAGGGAACACCGGGGAGCTGTTTTTT
-	TRBJ2-7	-	TRBV27	CASSLRAQGNEQYF	TGTGCCAGCAGTTTAAGGGCACAGGGAAACGAGCAGTACTTC
-	TRBJ2-3	-	TRBV18	CASSPGGVSFTDTQYF	TGTGCCAGCTCGCCAGGCGGGGTGTCTTTCACAGATACGCAGTATTTT
TRBD1	TRBJ2-3	-	TRBV7-2	CASSYRQGGTDTQYF	TGTGCCAGCAGCTACAGACAGGGGGGGACAGATACGCAGTATTTT
-	TRBJ2-4	-	TRBV19	CASSIGLSGTVKNIQYF	TGTGCCAGTAGTATAGGCCTTTCGGGAACTGTCAAAAACATTCAGTACTTC
-	TRBJ2-7	-	TRBV2	CASSGRWFSGSSPPHF	TGTGCCAGCAGTGGGAGGTGGTTTAGCGGTTCCTCACCCCCCCACTTC
TRBD1	TRBJ1-5	-	TRBV28	CASTPPDRRRQPQHF	TGTGCCAGCACCCCTCCGGACAGGCGGCGTCAGCCCCAGCATTTT
TRBD1	TRBJ2-7	-	TRBV11-2	CASSSPGQGGAHEQYF	TGTGCCAGCAGCTCACCGGGACAGGGTGGAGCACACGAGCAGTACTTC
TRBD2	TRBJ2-6	-	TRBV7-9	CASSAAGSGANVLTF	TGTGCCAGCAGCGCAGCGGGGTCTGGGGCCAACGTCCTGACTTTC
-	TRBJ1-1	-	TRBV20-1	CSARRAEAFF	TGCAGTGCTAGGCGAGCTGAAGCTTTCTTT
TRBD1	TRBJ1-5	-	TRBV9	CASSVSQGDQPQHF	TGTGCCAGCAGCGTAAGCCAGGGGGATCAGCCCCAGCATTTT
TRBD2	TRBJ2-4	once	TRBV18	CASSPTGRDSKNIQYF	TGTGCCAGCTCACCAACGGGGAGGGACTCCAAAAACATTCAGTACTTC
TRBD1	TRBJ2-2	-	TRBV10-1	CASGKGQAAGELFF	TGCGCCAGCGGCAAGGGACAGGCCGCCGGGGAGCTGTTTTTT